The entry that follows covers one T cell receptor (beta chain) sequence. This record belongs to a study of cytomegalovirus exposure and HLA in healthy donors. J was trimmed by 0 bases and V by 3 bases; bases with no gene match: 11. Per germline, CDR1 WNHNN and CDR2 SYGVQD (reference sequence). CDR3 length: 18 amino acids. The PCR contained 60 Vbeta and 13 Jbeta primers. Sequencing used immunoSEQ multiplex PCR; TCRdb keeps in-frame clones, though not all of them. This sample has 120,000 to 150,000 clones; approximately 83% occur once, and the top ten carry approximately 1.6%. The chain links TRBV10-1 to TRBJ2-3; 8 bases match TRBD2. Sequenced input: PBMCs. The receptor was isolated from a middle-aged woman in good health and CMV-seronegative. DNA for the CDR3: TGCGCCAGCAGTGAAACAAGCGGGAGTCGGGCTAGCACAGATACGCAGTATTTT. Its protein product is CASSETSGSRASTDTQYF.